This T cell receptor (beta chain) was recovered during a study of shared clonotypes between healthy human individuals. Study in general: Sampling drew on donors who were a couple of women and a few men aged 18 to 49.

Some clones are missing from TCRdb's copy, which holds only in-frame ones; the method was immunoSEQ multiplex PCR. This sample has more than 2 million clones, with roughly 94% found just once. CD8 cells classed as naive were CD45RO-negative and positively selected for CCR7, excluding terminally differentiated effector memory CD45RA+ cells. All donors qualified as healthy HIV-negative adults and had experienced no recent acute infections or vaccinations. As for this clone: The target antigen is unknown.

The CDR3 is made up of 15 amino acids. V lost 0 bases, J lost 3 bases, and 11 bases lay in between. Germline values: CDR1 MGHRA, CDR2 YSYEKL. Broader study findings: Across a handful of donors, naive CD4 shared around 5%, naive CD8 under 4%, memory CD4 less than 2.5%, memory CD8 0.4%.

What was sequenced was naive CD8+ T cells sorted from blood. The sequence came from a man aged 18 to 35 in good health. The genes are TRBV4-1 and TRBJ1-2; D gene ambiguous. The CDR3: CASSQERTEYYGYTF. The CDR3, as DNA: TGCGCCAGCAGCCAAGAACGGACGGAGTACTATGGCTACACCTTC.